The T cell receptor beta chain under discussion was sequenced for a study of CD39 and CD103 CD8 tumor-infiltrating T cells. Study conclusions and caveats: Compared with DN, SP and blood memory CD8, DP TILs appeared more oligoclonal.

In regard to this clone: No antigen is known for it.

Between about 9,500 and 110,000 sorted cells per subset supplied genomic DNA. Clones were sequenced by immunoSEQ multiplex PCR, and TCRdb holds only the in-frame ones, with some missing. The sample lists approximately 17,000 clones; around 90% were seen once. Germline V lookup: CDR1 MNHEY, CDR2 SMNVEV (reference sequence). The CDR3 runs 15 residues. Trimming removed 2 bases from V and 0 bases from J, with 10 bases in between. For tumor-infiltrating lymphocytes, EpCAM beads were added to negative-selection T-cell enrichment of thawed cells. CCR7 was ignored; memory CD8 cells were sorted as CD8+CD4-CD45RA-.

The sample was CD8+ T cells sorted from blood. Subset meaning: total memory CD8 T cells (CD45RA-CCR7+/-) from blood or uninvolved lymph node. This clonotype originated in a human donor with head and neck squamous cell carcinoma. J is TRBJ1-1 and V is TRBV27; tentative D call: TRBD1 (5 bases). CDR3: CASSLLGGMNTEAFF. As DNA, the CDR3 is TGTGCCAGCAGTTTACTCGGGGGAATGAACACTGAAGCTTTCTTT.